This T cell receptor (beta chain) was observed in a study of blood T cells in healthy people across ages (dated by TCRdb to the mid-2010s). Study-wide context: Template switching captured roughly one uniquely barcoded TCR beta cDNA molecule per two T cells in model experiments. The study analyzed two additional independent replicas of 1 million unique cDNA reads from the same blood draw for two donors, one aged 18 to 30 and one aged 80 or older. The donors were split into four age groups: young (average 16 years), middle-aged (roughly 39), aged (roughly 60) and long-lived (approximately 80). To track age-related changes in TCR beta repertoire diversity, the study relied on deep sequencing normalized with unique cDNA molecular identifiers.

Its CDR3 holds 13 amino acids, cysteine through phenylalanine. CDR3 DNA only is kept here, 39 bases in frame from base 1. At the junction V is shortened by 2 bases and J by 4 bases, with 9 bases in between. Based on the germline V gene, the CDR1 and CDR2 sequences are MNHEY and SVGAGI. The donors were roughly 39 Caucasian individuals from Russia, aged roughly 6 to 90 years, who were systemically healthy. Each donor gave around 9.5 milliliters of peripheral blood, collected into EDTA-treated Vacutainer tubes. PBMCs were isolated by Ficoll-Paque density-gradient centrifugation, with at least 6 million obtained per sample. Total RNA, at least 6 micrograms per sample, was extracted from PBMCs with Trizol reagent. For every donor, flow cytometry on a PBMC aliquot measured the percentage of naive CD45RAhigh/CD27high T cells. Libraries were constructed by 5' RACE. Sequenced on an Illumina HiSeq 2500. A second PCR of roughly 7 to 12 cycles was performed with a sample-barcoded 5' primer and a J-beta primer mix. A unique molecular identifier was introduced onto each TCR beta cDNA molecule by a template-switch 5' adaptor carrying 12 random nucleotides. At least 2.5 million CDR3-containing paired-end reads were obtained from each sample. The Mint cDNA synthesis kit, primed by a TRBC-specific oligonucleotide, was used to synthesize first-strand cDNA from all RNA. After uracil-DNA glycosylase treatment, a first 18-cycle PCR used universal primers M1SS and BC2_uni_R on all cDNA. Per the original workflow: For normalization, 1 million high-quality reads were randomly selected from each sample, with every read carrying a distinct molecular identifier. Reads with shared molecular identifiers were discarded instead of being binned into consensus sequences. MiTCR, set to a Q25 quality threshold and the strictest error-elimination algorithm, was used for CDR3 identification, clonotype clustering and error correction. A nonparametric unseen species model using Euler transformation provided a lower-bound estimate of total TCR beta diversity. The raw public reads went through TCRdb reprocessing: fastp at Q25, MiXCR clone calling, in-frame beta chains kept. For every CDR3 protein sequence, its rows merge into one entry that carries the most common genes and DNA. These V and J calls originate from TCRdb's pipeline instead of the authors' own analysis. Here the sample has hundreds of thousands of distinct CDR3 sequences; nearly 25% occur a single time. The top ten clonotypes cover under 9% of the sample.

As for this clonotype: It lacks a known antigen. Base-call qualities are not available, and no considerably larger clone is one nucleotide away.

Beyond this particular receptor, the publication reports: Observed TCR beta diversity correlated strongly with the percentage of naive T cells measured by flow cytometry. Observed TCR beta diversity per million T cells fell roughly linearly with age, and a significant reduction was already apparent by age roughly 40. Estimates of total diversity based on one million sequenced T cells were regarded as lower bounds and as underestimates. Compared with the aged group, the long-lived group had more naive CD4+ T cells, fewer expanded clones and increased TCR diversity, a pattern suggesting age selection. Because profiling used bulk unsorted PBMCs, naive and antigen-experienced compartments could not be compared conclusively. Because donor CMV infection status was unknown, age-related changes in expanded clonotypes were potentially confounded.

The same sample was also studied in work on T cells of mothers and their children. The second source states: Donors were nine systemically healthy Caucasian individuals: three mothers and their six children. cDNA synthesis consumed the entire amount of extracted RNA, loaded at roughly 1.5 ug RNA in each 15 ul reaction. Sample barcodes and 2-4 random nucleotides were added via the M1S primer in the second PCR. Each mother yielded over 9 million TCR beta CDR3 reads and each child roughly 3.1 million reads. TCR recombination output is similarly shaped by thymic selection in related and unrelated pairs, with a minor effect exerted by inherited differences. Normalized repertoire overlap was always slightly but never significantly higher in related than unrelated mother-child pairs. No persistent microchimeric T cell clones were detected, at a sensitivity of roughly 100 clones per million clonotypes. Deep NGS was used in the study to compare the TCR beta repertoires of mothers and children and to look for features that separate related mother-child pairs from unrelated individuals. On average, the children were about 10 +/- 4 years old, while the mothers were about 40 +/- 4 years old. After adapter ligation was performed with NEBNext reagents, the libraries were sequenced on an Illumina HiSeq 2000 with 100+100 nt paired-end reads. To prevent cross-contamination, the mother and child libraries were prepared one month apart and sequenced in separate runs. Each donor had between about 500,000 and 2,300,000 distinct TCR beta clonotypes identified. Naive TCR beta clonotypes were estimated from low-frequency clonotypes matched to each donor's FACS-determined naive share, without sorting.

The sequencing input was blood. The clonotype comes from a boy younger than 18 in good health. This chain joins TRBV6-5 to TRBJ2-7; the D region possibly corresponds to TRBD2 (5 bases align). CDR3 region: CASSYDYGYEQYF. The DNA sequence is as follows: TGTGCCAGCAGTTACGACTACGGATACGAGCAGTACTTC.